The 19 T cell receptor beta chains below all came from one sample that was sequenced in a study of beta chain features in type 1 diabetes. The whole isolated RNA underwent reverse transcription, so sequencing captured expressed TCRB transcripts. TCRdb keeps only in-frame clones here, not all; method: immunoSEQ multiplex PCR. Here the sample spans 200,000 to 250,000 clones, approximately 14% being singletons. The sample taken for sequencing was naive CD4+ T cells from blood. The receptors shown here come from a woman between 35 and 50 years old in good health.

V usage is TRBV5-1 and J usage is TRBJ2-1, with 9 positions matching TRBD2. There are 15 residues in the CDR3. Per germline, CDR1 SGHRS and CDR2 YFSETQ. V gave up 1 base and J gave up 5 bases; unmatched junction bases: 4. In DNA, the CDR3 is TGCGCCAGCAGCTTGACTAGCGGGCTGAACAATGAGCAGTTCTTC. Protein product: CASSLTSGLNNEQFF.

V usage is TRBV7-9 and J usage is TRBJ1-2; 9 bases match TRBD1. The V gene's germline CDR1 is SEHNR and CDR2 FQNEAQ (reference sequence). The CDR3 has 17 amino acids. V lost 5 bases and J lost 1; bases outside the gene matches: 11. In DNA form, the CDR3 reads TGTGCCAGCAGCCGGGACAGGGCTTGGATCCTTAACTATGGCTACACCTTC. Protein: CASSRDRAWILNYGYTF.

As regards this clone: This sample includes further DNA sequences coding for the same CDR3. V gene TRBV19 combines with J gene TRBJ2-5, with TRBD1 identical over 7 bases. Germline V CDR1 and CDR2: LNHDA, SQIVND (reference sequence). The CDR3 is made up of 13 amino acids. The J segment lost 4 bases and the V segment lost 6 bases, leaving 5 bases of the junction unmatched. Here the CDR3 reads CASSRNRGETQYF. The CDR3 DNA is TGTGCCAGTAGCCGAAACAGGGGAGAGACCCAGTACTTC.

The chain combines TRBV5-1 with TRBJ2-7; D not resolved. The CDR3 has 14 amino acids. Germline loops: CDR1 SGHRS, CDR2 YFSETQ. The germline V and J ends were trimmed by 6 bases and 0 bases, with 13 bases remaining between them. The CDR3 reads CASTLTSTSYEQYF. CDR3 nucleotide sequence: TGCGCCAGCACCCTGACATCTACCTCCTACGAGCAGTACTTC.

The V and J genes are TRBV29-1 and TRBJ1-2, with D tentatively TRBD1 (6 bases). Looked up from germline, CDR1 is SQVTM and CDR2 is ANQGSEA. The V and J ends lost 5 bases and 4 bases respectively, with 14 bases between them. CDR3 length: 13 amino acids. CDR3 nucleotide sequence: TGCAGCGTTTCTGTAGGACAGTTCTATGGCTACACCTTC. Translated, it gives CSVSVGQFYGYTF.

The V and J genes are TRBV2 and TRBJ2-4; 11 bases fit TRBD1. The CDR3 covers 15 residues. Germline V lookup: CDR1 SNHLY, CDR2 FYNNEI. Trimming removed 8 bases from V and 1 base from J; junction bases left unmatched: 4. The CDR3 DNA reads TGTGCCAGCGGGACAGGGGGTGCGGCCAAAAACATTCAGTACTTC. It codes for CASGTGGAAKNIQYF.

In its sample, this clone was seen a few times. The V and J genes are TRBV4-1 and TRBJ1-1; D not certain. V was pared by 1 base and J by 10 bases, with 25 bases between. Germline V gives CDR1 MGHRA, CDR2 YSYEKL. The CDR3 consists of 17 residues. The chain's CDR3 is CASSQGSAIKPSLAAFF. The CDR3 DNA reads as TGCGCCAGCAGCCAAGGCTCAGCGATAAAGCCCTCTCTAGCAGCTTTCTTT.

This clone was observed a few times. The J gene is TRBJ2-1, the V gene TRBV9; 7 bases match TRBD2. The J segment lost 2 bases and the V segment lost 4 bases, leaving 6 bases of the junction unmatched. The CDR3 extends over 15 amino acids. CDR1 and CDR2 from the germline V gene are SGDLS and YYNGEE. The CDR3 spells CASSLVGGAYNEQFF. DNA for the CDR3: TGTGCCAGCAGCCTGGTTGGGGGGGCCTACAATGAGCAGTTCTTC.

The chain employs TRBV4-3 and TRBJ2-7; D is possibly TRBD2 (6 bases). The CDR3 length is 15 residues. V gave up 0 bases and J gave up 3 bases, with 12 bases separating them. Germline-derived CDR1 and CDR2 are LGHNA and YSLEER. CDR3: CASSQEGTRSYEQYF. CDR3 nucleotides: TGCGCCAGCAGCCAAGAGGGGACTCGGAGCTACGAGCAGTACTTC.

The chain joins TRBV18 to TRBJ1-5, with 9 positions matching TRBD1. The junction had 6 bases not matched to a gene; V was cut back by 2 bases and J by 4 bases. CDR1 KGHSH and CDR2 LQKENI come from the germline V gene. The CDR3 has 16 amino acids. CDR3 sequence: CASSPGTGSLNQPQHF. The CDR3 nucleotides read TGTGCCAGCTCACCAGGGACAGGGAGTCTAAATCAGCCCCAGCATTTT. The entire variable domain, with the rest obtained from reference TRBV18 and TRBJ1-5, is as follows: NAGVMQNPRHLVRRRGQEARLRCSPMKGHSHVYWYRQLPEEGLKFMVYLQKENIIDESGMPKERFSAEFPKEGPSILRIQQVVRGDSAAYFCASSPGTGSLNQPQHFGDGTRLSIL.

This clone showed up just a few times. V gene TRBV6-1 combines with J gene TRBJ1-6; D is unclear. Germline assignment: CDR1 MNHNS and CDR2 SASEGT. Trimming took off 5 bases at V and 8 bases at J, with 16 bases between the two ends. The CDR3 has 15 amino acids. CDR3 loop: CASSPTGPRDSPLHF. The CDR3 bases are TGTGCCAGCAGTCCGACCGGTCCCCGGGATTCACCCCTCCACTTT.

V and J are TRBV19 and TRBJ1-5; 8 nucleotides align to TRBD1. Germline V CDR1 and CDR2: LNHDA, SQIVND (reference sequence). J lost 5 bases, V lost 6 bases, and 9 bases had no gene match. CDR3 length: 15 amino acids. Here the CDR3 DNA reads TGTGCCAGTAGCTGGCAGGACAGGGCGGATCAGCCCCAGCATTTT. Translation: CASSWQDRADQPQHF.

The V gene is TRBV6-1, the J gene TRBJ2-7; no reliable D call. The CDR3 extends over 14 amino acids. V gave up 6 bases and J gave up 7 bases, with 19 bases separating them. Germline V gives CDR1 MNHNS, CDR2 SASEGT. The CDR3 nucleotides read TGTGCCAGCAGGGCGCGGCCCAGTATTCAAGAGCAGTACTTC. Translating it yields CASRARPSIQEQYF.

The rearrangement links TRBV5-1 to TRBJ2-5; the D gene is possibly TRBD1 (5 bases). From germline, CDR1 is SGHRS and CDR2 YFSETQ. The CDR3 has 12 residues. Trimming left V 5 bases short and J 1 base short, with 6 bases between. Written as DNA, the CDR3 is TGCGCCAGCAGGACAGTCCAAGAGACCCAGTACTTC. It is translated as CASRTVQETQYF.

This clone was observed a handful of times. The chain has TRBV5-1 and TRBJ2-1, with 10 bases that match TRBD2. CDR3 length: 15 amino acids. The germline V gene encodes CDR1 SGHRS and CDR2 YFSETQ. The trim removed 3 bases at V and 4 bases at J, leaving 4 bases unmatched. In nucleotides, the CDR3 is TGCGCCAGCAGCTCCCCTAGCGGGGGATACAATGAGCAGTTCTTC. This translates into CASSSPSGGYNEQFF.

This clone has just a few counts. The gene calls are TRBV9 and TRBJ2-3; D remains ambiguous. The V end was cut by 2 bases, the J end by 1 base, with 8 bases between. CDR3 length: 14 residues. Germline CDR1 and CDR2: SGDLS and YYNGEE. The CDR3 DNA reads TGTGCCAGCAGCGTCGTTCGTGGCACAGATACGCAGTATTTT. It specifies CASSVVRGTDTQYF. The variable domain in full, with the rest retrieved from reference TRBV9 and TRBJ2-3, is DSGVTQTPKHLITATGQRVTLRCSPRSGDLSVYWYQQSLDQGLQFLIQYYNGEERAKGNILERFSAQQFPDLHSELNLSSLELGDSALYFCASSVVRGTDTQYFGPGTRLTVL.

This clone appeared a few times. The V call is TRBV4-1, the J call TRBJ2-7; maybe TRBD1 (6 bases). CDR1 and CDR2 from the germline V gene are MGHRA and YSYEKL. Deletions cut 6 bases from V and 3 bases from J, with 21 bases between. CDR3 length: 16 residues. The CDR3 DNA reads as TGCGCCAGCAGGGGGACGGCTCAGGACAGATACTACGAGCAGTACTTC. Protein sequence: CASRGTAQDRYYEQYF.

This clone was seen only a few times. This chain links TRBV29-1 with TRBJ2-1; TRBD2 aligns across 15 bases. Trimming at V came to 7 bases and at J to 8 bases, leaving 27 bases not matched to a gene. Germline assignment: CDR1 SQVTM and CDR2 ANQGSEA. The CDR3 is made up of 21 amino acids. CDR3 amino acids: CSAPAGRGLAGGLNPRDEQFF. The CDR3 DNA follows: TGCAGCGCCCCGGCGGGGAGGGGACTAGCGGGGGGACTCAACCCCCGGGATGAGCAGTTCTTC.

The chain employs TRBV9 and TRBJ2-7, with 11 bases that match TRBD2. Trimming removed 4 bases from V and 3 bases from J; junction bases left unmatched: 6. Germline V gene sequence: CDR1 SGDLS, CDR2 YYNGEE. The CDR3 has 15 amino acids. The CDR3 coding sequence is TGTGCCAGCAGCACCTCCGGGACTAGCGGCTACGAGCAGTACTTC. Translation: CASSTSGTSGYEQYF.